Presented here are 26 T cell receptor beta chains from one specimen sequenced in a study of T cells in Graves' hyperthyroidism and ophthalmopathy (dated by TCRdb to between 2019 and 2020). Receptors were amplified or captured by multiplex PCR. The reads were generated on an Illumina HiSeq 2000. Amplification of TCR beta CDR3 regions was carried out from RNA transcripts. The TCR CDR3 was subjected to a first round of RT-PCR using the HTBI primer set and the Qiagen OneStep RT-PCR kit. The raw public data were reprocessed by TCRdb itself: fastp quality trimming at Q25, MiXCR clonotype calling, in-frame beta chains only. Each entry merges the rows of one CDR3 protein and shows their most common DNA and genes. This sample lists around 620,000 distinct CDR3 sequences; approximately 14% were detected once. The ten most abundant clones make up 6.5% to 9% of the sample. Sequencing input: blood. These receptors all stem from a woman under 30 with Graves' ophthalmopathy.

The sample holds a few counts of this clonotype. The chain couples TRBV6-1 to TRBJ2-2, with D unresolved. CDR3 size: 11 residues. The V gene lost 6 bases and the J gene lost 7 bases, with 6 bases spanning the gap. Germline V gene data show CDR1 as MNHNS and CDR2 as SASEGT. CDR3: CASSHIGELFF. The CDR3, as DNA: TGTGCCAGCAGCCACATCGGGGAGCTGTTTTTT.

In its sample, this clonotype was seen a few times. The rearrangement links TRBV5-8 to TRBJ1-2; possibly TRBD1 for D (5 bases). V dropped 0 bases and J dropped 3 bases, with 21 bases sitting between them. There are 18 residues in the CDR3. Germline-derived CDR1 and CDR2 are SGHTS and YDEGEE. The DNA for the CDR3 is TGTGCCAGCAGCTTGGAGGGGTGGCGGGGAGGCGGTGACTATGGCTACACCTTC. This gives the protein CASSLEGWRGGGDYGYTF.

The V and J genes are TRBV11-2 and TRBJ1-6, with D maybe TRBD1 (6 bases). Germline V CDR1 and CDR2: SGHAT, FQNNGV. This CDR3 is built from 14 residues. V was pared by 1 base and J by 10 bases, with 11 bases between. The CDR3 sequence: CASSLVQGRSPLHF. DNA of the CDR3: TGTGCCAGCAGCTTAGTACAGGGACGATCACCCCTCCACTTT.

This clonotype was recorded at least ten times. This chain joins TRBV10-3 and TRBJ2-7; 7 bases map to TRBD1. The CDR3 has 15 amino acids. Trimming removed 3 bases from V and 1 base from J; junction bases left unmatched: 6. The V gene's germline CDR1 is ENHRY and CDR2 SYGVKD. The CDR3 protein is CAISDTGTASYEQYF. CDR3 nucleotide sequence: TGTGCCATCAGTGACACCGGGACAGCGTCCTACGAGCAGTACTTC.

This clonotype was picked up many times. V gene TRBV12-3 or TRBV12-4 combines with J gene TRBJ2-5; 8 positions agree with TRBD2. V gave up 3 bases and J gave up 4 bases; unmatched junction bases: 7. CDR3 size: 15 residues. In DNA form, the CDR3 reads TGTGCCAGCAGTTTTACTAGCGGCCGAGGAGAGACCCAGTACTTC. This sequence encodes CASSFTSGRGETQYF.

This clonotype was counted many times. CDR3 loop: CASSLIGNSGNTIYF. The DNA for the CDR3 is TGTGCCAGCAGTTTAATAGGGAACTCTGGAAACACCATATATTTT. The gene calls are TRBV28 and TRBJ1-3; D is unresolved. The CDR3 contains 15 residues. V lost 2 bases and J 0 bases, leaving 8 bases between the germline ends. Germline lookup yields CDR1 MDHEN and CDR2 SYDVKM.

This clonotype occurred many times. The CDR3 loop reads CASSPQGDNQPQHF. The CDR3 region has the DNA TGTGCCAGCAGCCCGCAGGGCGATAATCAGCCCCAGCATTTT. The chain links TRBV11-2 to TRBJ1-5, with a possible D match to TRBD1 (5 bases). CDR3 length equals 14 residues. Germline V lookup: CDR1 SGHAT, CDR2 FQNNGV. Trimming stripped 5 bases from V and 4 bases from J, with 12 bases between.

This clonotype was counted ten times or more. V is TRBV7-9 and J is TRBJ1-4; D unresolved. Germline CDR1 is SEHNR and CDR2 is FQNEAQ (reference sequence). V lost 0 bases and J lost 6, with 5 bases in between. This CDR3 comprises 13 residues. The CDR3 nucleotides read TGTGCCAGCAGCTTAGCGTTGTATGAAAAACTGTTTTTT. Translated, it gives CASSLALYEKLFF.

This clonotype has only a few counts. The chain has TRBV20-1 and TRBJ1-3; TRBD1 might be the D (5 bases). Trimming removed 5 bases from V and 2 bases from J, with 13 bases in between. Germline CDR1 reads DFQATT; CDR2 reads SNEGSKA (reference sequence). The CDR3 sequence is 14 residues long. In nucleotides, the CDR3 is TGCAGTGCTGACCCCTGGGGGGCTGGAAACACCATATATTTT. Amino acid sequence: CSADPWGAGNTIYF.

This clonotype was found a few times. The chain carries TRBV19 and TRBJ2-2, with TRBD2 as a possible D gene (6 bases). From germline, CDR1 is LNHDA and CDR2 SQIVND (reference sequence). The CDR3 loop spans 14 amino acids. Trimming removed 4 bases at V and 5 bases at J, with 11 bases between. The CDR3 loop reads CASSNQGGTGELFF. The CDR3 DNA is TGTGCCAGTAGTAACCAGGGAGGAACCGGGGAGCTGTTTTTT. The whole variable domain, remainder taken from reference TRBV19 and TRBJ2-2, is DGGITQSPKYLFRKEGQNVTLSCEQNLNHDAMYWYRQDPGQGLRLIYYSQIVNDFQKGDIAEGYSVSREKKESFPLTVTSAQKNPTAFYLCASSNQGGTGELFFGEGSRLTVL.

This clonotype was counted ten times or more. This chain uses TRBV27 with TRBJ1-2; 7 positions match TRBD1. Trimming took 5 bases from V and 5 from J; bases not matched to a gene: 5. This CDR3 has 13 amino acids. The germline V gene has CDR1 MNHEY and CDR2 SMNVEV (reference sequence). This CDR3 reads CASSPRDRYGYTF. In DNA, the CDR3 is TGTGCCAGCAGTCCCCGGGACAGATATGGCTACACCTTC.

About this clonotype itself: A read error is possible here, since a much larger clone lies one base away. The rearrangement joins TRBV20-1 to TRBJ1-2; perhaps TRBD1 as D (5 bases). This CDR3 contains 13 residues. CDR1 is DFQATT and CDR2 is SNEGSKA in the germline V gene (reference sequence). The germline V and J ends were trimmed by 3 bases and 7 bases, with 15 bases remaining between them. CDR3 DNA sequence: TGCAGTGCTAGGGGCCCCGGGGACCTTGGCTACACCTTC. Translating it yields CSARGPGDLGYTF.

The chain employs TRBV6-2 or TRBV6-3 and TRBJ1-1, with a weak D call TRBD1 (5 bases). Germline CDR1 is MNHEY and CDR2 is SVGEGT. V gave up 2 bases and J gave up 4 bases, with 11 bases separating them. The CDR3 length is 14 residues. The CDR3 DNA is TGTGCCAGCAGTTACGGGGACTGGGGCACTGAAGCTTTCTTT. It encodes CASSYGDWGTEAFF.

This clonotype was recorded at least ten times. This rearrangement joins TRBV7-3 to TRBJ2-2; D is perhaps TRBD1 (6 bases). Trimming cost V 5 bases and J 2 bases, with 15 bases left between them. The germline gives CDR1 SGHTA, CDR2 FQGTGA. The CDR3 is 16 amino acids. CDR3 sequence reads: CASSPQGHRNTGELFF. The CDR3 nucleotides are TGTGCCAGCAGCCCACAGGGACATAGAAACACCGGGGAGCTGTTTTTT.

This clonotype was seen many times. V usage is TRBV4-1 and J usage is TRBJ1-1; 8 bases align to TRBD1. V gave up 1 base and J gave up 3 bases; unmatched junction bases: 7. Germline CDR1 is MGHRA and CDR2 is YSYEKL. This CDR3 is 16 amino acids long. CDR3 sequence (DNA): TGCGCCAGCAGCCAAGGGACAGGGAGGAAGGACACTGAAGCTTTCTTT. Amino acids: CASSQGTGRKDTEAFF.

A note on this clonotype: This could be a read error, since a much larger clone is one nucleotide away. The chain has TRBV7-3 and TRBJ2-1; TRBD2 might be the D (5 bases). CDR1 and CDR2 (germline): SGHTA, FQGTGA. The CDR3 runs to 13 residues. Trimming cost V 4 bases and J 10 bases, with 14 bases left between them. CDR3 in DNA: TGTGCCAGCAGCTCCCGAGGGTTTGGGGAGCAGTTCTTC. Translation: CASSSRGFGEQFF.

The chain links TRBV6-4 to TRBJ2-4; TRBD1 or TRBD2 may be the D gene (6 bases each). Trimming removed 3 bases at V and 0 bases at J, with 18 bases between. CDR1 and CDR2 (germline): MRHNA, SNTAGT. This CDR3 contains 18 residues. The CDR3 is CASSESRSRGLAKNIQYF. The CDR3 DNA is TGTGCCAGCAGTGAATCCAGAAGCAGGGGACTAGCCAAAAACATTCAGTACTTC.

This clonotype came up many times. This chain uses TRBV6-1 with TRBJ2-7; D might be TRBD1 (5 bases). V gave up 8 bases and J gave up 0 bases, with 14 bases separating them. The length of the CDR3 is 14 residues. CDR1 MNHNS and CDR2 SASEGT come from the germline V gene. The CDR3 protein is CASGRQGSSYEQYF. The CDR3 DNA is TGTGCCAGCGGCCGCCAGGGTAGCTCCTACGAGCAGTACTTC.

With regard to this clonotype: A much larger clone sits a single nucleotide away, making a read error possible. The chain carries TRBV11-1 and TRBJ2-1, with 7 bases matching TRBD2. Germline values: CDR1 SGHAT, CDR2 FQDESV (reference sequence). V gave up 5 bases and J gave up 7 bases; unmatched junction bases: 8. The CDR3 has 14 residues. CDR3 region: CASSGTNSRNEQFF. The CDR3 DNA reads TGTGCCAGCAGCGGGACTAACTCGAGGAATGAGCAGTTCTTC.

This chain uses TRBV29-1 with TRBJ1-4; TRBD1 is a possible D gene (5 bases). Germline V gene sequence: CDR1 SQVTM, CDR2 ANQGSEA. V was trimmed by 2 bases and J by 10 bases, leaving 8 bases between them. There are 11 residues in the CDR3. The CDR3 is CSVEQGGKLFF. CDR3 nucleotide sequence: TGCAGCGTTGAACAGGGAGGAAAACTGTTTTTT.

This clonotype was seen a handful of times. The chain recombines TRBV20-1 with TRBJ2-1; D is unresolved. The CDR3 has 12 amino acids. Germline loops: CDR1 DFQATT, CDR2 SNEGSKA (reference sequence). Trimming shortened V by 5 bases and J by 6 bases, and 11 bases separated the two germline ends. The CDR3 region is CSAPFPGNEQFF. The CDR3 region has the DNA TGCAGTGCTCCCTTCCCGGGCAATGAGCAGTTCTTC.

This clonotype was counted many times. This chain joins TRBV20-1 and TRBJ2-7; TRBD1 agrees at 10 bases. CDR1 and CDR2 from the germline V gene are DFQATT and SNEGSKA (reference sequence). The CDR3 consists of 16 residues. V dropped 1 base and J dropped 4; count of bases not matched to a gene: 10. Here the CDR3 reads CSARVADRGLSYEQYF. The CDR3 DNA is TGCAGTGCTAGAGTTGCAGACAGGGGGCTTAGTTACGAGCAGTACTTC.

There are many counts of this clonotype. The chain employs TRBV10-3 and TRBJ2-3; no definite D call. Germline assignment: CDR1 ENHRY and CDR2 SYGVKD. V was clipped by 4 bases and J by 0 bases, with 17 bases between them. This CDR3 region has 17 residues. The CDR3 nucleotides read TGTGCCATCAGTGGCCCCGGCCAGGAGAAAAGCACAGATACGCAGTATTTT. Protein sequence: CAISGPGQEKSTDTQYF.

The count of this clonotype is one. The chain uses TRBV12-3 or TRBV12-4 and TRBJ2-1; 12 nucleotides align to TRBD2. With 6 bases clipped from V and 1 base from J, the junction kept 10 bases outside the gene matches. This CDR3 comprises 18 residues. In DNA, the CDR3 is TGTGCCAGCAGCCCCGGACTAGCGGGAACCGGGTCCTACAATGAGCAGTTCTTC. It specifies CASSPGLAGTGSYNEQFF.

This clonotype was detected ten times or more. The rearrangement joins TRBV28 to TRBJ2-2, with TRBD1 identical over 8 bases. J gave up 0 bases and V 9 bases, and 6 bases lay outside the gene matches. Germline V gene lookup returns CDR1 MDHEN and CDR2 SYDVKM. CDR3 length: 15 residues. CDR3 loop: CASRRTGSNTGELFF. For the CDR3, the DNA is TGTGCCAGTAGAAGGACAGGGTCGAACACCGGGGAGCTGTTTTTT. Full variable domain (outside the CDR3, taken from reference TRBV28 and TRBJ2-2): DVKVTQSSRYLVKRTGEKVFLECVQDMDHENMFWYRQDPGLGLRLIYFSYDVKMKEKGDIPEGYSVSREKKERFSLILESASTNQTSMYLCASRRTGSNTGELFFGEGSRLTVL.

There are many counts of this clonotype. The chain is built from TRBV6-1 and TRBJ2-4, with 7 positions matching TRBD1. The ends lost 6 bases at V and 7 bases at J; junction bases unmatched: 6. The CDR3 has 13 amino acids. Germline V CDR1 and CDR2: MNHNS, SASEGT. The CDR3 coding sequence is TGTGCCAGCAGGAGGACAGGAAAGAACATTCAGTACTTC. Translated, it gives CASRRTGKNIQYF.